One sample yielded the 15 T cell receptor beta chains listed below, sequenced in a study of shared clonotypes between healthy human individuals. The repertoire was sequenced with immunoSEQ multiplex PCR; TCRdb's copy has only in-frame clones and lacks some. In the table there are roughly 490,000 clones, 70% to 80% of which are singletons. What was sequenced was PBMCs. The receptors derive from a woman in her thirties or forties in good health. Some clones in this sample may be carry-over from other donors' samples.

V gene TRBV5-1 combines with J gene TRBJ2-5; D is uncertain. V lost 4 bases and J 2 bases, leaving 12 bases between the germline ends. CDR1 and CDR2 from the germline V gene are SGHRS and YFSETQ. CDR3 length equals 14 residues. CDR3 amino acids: CASSAVTPQETQYF. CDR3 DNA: TGCGCCAGCAGCGCGGTGACGCCTCAAGAGACCCAGTACTTC.

The DNA of the CDR3 is TGTGCCAGCAGCTTAGGACTAGCGGGAGGGCTCCGCCGGTTCTTC. Its translation: CASSLGLAGGLRRFF. The rearrangement links TRBV11-2 to TRBJ2-1; the match to TRBD2 covers 14 bases. The germline CDR1 and CDR2 sequences are SGHAT and FQNNGV. V shed 1 base, J shed 15 bases, and the junction held 8 bases outside the gene matches. CDR3 length: 15 amino acids.

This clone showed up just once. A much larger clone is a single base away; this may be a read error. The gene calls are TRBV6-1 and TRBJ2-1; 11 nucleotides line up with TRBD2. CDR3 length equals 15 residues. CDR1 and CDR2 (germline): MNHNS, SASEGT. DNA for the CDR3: TGTGCCAGCAGCCAACTAGCGGGAGACTACGATGAGCAGTTCTTC. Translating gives CASSQLAGDYDEQFF.

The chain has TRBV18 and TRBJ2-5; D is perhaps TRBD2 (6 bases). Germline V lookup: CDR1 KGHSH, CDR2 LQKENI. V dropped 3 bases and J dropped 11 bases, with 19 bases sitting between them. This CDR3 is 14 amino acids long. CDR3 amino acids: CASSPPRDDREQYF. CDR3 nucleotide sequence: TGTGCCAGCTCACCTCCTCGGGACGATCGGGAGCAGTACTTC.

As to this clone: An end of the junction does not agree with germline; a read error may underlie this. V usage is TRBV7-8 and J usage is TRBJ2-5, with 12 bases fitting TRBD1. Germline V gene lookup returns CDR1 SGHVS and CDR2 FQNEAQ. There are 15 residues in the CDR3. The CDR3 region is CASTLGDRGRETQYF. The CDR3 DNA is TGTGCCAGCACCTTAGGGGACAGGGGGCGAGAGACCCAGTACTTC. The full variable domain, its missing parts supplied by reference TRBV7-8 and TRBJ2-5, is GAGVSQSPRYKVAKRGQDVALRCDPISGHVSLFWYQQALGQGPEFLTYFQNEAQLDKSGLPSDRFFAERPEGSVSTLKIQRTQQEDSAVYLCASTLGDRGRETQYFGPGTRLLVL.

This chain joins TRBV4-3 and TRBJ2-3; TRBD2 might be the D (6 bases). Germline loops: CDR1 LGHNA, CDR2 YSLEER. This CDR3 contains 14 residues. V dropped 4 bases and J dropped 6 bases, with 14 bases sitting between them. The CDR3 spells CASSRPGVSDTQYF. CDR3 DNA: TGCGCCAGCAGCCGACCGGGAGTGTCTGATACGCAGTATTTT.

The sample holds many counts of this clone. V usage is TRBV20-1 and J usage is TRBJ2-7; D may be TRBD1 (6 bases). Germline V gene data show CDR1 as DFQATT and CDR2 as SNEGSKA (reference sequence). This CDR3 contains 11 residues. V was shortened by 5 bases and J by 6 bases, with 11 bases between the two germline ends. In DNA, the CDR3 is TGCAGTGCTGATACAGGGCGCGAGCAGTACTTC. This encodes CSADTGREQYF.

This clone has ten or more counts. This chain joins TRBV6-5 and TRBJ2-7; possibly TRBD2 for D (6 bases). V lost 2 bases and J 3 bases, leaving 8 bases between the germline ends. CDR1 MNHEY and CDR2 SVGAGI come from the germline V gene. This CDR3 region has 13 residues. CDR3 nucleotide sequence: TGTGCCAGCAGTTACGGGGGACTCTACGAGCAGTACTTC. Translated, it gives CASSYGGLYEQYF.

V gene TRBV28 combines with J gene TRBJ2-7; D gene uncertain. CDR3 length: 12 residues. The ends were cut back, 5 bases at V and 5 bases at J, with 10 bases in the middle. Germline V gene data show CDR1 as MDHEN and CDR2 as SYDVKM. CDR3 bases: TGTGCCAGCAGTCGCCTGGACGACGAGCAGTACTTC. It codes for CASSRLDDEQYF.

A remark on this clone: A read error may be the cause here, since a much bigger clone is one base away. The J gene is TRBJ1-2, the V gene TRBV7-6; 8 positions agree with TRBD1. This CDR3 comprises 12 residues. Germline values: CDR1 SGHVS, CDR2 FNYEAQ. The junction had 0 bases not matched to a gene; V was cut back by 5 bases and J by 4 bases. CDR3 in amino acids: CASSTGGYGYTF. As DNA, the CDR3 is TGTGCCAGCAGCACAGGGGGCTATGGCTACACCTTC.

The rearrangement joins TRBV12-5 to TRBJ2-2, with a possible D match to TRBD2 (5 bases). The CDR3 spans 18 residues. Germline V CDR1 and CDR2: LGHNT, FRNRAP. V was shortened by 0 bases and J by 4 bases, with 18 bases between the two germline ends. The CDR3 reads CASGLVLRPGRGTGELFF. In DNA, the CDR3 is TGTGCTAGTGGTTTGGTCCTTAGACCGGGGAGAGGCACCGGGGAGCTGTTTTTT.

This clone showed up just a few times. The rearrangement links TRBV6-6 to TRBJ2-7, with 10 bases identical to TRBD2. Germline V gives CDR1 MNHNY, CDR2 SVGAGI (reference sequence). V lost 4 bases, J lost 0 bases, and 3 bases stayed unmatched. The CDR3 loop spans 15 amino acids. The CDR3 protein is CASSSSSGSSYEQYF. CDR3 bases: TGTGCCAGCAGTTCTTCTAGCGGGAGCTCCTACGAGCAGTACTTC.

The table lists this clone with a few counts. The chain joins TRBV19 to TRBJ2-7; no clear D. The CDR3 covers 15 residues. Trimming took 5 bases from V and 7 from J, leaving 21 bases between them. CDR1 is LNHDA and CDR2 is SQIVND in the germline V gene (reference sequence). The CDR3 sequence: CASSFRSTVFGEQYF. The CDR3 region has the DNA TGTGCCAGTAGTTTTCGGAGCACGGTGTTCGGAGAGCAGTACTTC.

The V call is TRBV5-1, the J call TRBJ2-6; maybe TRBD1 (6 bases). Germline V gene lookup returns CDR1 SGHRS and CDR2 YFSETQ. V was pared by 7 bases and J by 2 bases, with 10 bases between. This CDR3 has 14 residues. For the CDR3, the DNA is TGCGCCAGCGCGAGGGGGACTGGGGCCAACGTCCTGACTTTC. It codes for CASARGTGANVLTF.

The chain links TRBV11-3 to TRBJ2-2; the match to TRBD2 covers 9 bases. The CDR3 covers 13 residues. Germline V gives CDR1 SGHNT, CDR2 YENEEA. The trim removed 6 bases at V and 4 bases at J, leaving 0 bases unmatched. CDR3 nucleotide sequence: TGTGCCAGCAGACTAGCGGGCACCGGGGAGCTGTTTTTT. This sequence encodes CASRLAGTGELFF.